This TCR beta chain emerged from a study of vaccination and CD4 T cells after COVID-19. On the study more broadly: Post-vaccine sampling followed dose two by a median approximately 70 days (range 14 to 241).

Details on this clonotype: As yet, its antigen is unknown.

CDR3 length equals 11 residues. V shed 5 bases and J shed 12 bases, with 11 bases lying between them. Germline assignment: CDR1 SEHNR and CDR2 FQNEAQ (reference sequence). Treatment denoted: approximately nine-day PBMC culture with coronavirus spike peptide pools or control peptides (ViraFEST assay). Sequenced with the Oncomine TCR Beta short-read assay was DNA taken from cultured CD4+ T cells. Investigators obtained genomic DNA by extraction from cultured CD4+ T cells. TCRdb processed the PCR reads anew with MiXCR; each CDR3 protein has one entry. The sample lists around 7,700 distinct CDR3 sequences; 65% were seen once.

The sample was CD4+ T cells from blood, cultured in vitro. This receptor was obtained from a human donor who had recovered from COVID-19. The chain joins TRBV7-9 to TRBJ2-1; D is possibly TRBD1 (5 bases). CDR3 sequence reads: CASSPDRGQFF. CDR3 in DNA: TGTGCCAGCAGCCCTGATAGGGGGCAGTTCTTC.